Listed here are 9 T cell receptor beta chains from one sample, sequenced in a study of OX40 agonist ivuxolimab in advanced cancers. The repertoire was sequenced with immunoSEQ multiplex PCR; TCRdb's copy has only in-frame clones and lacks some. The sample yields about 100,000 clones, roughly 94% seen once. Here the sequenced sample was CD4+ or CD8+ T cells sorted from blood, taken in a trial of the OX40 agonist ivuxolimab. These TCRs come from an adult with an advanced solid tumor such as melanoma, head and neck, liver or kidney cancer.

The chain carries TRBV4-1 and TRBJ1-2; 7 nucleotides match TRBD1. The CDR3 runs 15 residues. The V and J ends lost 0 bases and 4 bases, in that order; junction bases with no gene match: 5. The germline V gene has CDR1 MGHRA and CDR2 YSYEKL. CDR3 residues: CASSQDDREPYGYTF. The DNA of the CDR3 is TGCGCCAGCAGCCAAGATGACAGGGAACCCTATGGCTACACCTTC.

The genes are TRBV6-1 and TRBJ1-5, with a possible D match to TRBD1 (5 bases). V shed 3 bases and J shed 2 bases, with 11 bases lying between them. This CDR3 is 15 amino acids long. CDR1 MNHNS and CDR2 SASEGT come from the germline V gene. CDR3 in amino acids: CASSDWGEGNQPQHF. CDR3 coding DNA: TGTGCCAGCAGTGATTGGGGGGAGGGCAATCAGCCCCAGCATTTT.

CDR3 residues: CASSYSLETQYF. For the CDR3, the DNA is TGTGCCAGCAGTTACTCTCTGGAGACCCAGTACTTC. The V gene is TRBV6-5, the J gene TRBJ2-5; no reliable D call. CDR1 and CDR2 (germline): MNHEY, SVGAGI. The CDR3 runs 12 residues. Deletions cut 0 bases from V and 5 bases from J, with 4 bases between.

This clone was recorded once. The chain carries TRBV27 and TRBJ2-6; no definite D call. Per the germline V gene, CDR1 is MNHEY and CDR2 is SMNVEV (reference sequence). This CDR3 is 14 amino acids long. V dropped 1 base and J dropped 2 bases, with 3 bases sitting between them. The CDR3 reads CASSLFPGANVLTF. CDR3 in DNA: TGTGCCAGCAGTTTATTTCCTGGGGCCAACGTCCTGACTTTC.

The gene calls are TRBV6-6 and TRBJ2-1; 11 nucleotides match TRBD2. Germline trimming cut 10 bases from V and 7 bases from J; bases unmatched to any gene: 9. The germline CDR1 and CDR2 sequences are MNHNY and SVGAGI (reference sequence). CDR3 length equals 14 residues. The CDR3 bases are TGTGCCATCGCTCTAGCGGGAGGAGGGAATGAGCAGTTCTTC. It is translated as CAIALAGGGNEQFF.

As for this clone: At one end the junction does not follow the germline gene, possibly because of a read error. The chain carries TRBV7-7 and TRBJ2-3; 13 bases agree with TRBD2. The CDR3 sequence is 15 residues long. Germline CDR1 SSHAT, CDR2 FNYEAQ (reference sequence). The CDR3 here is CASSLGLAGEYTQYF. CDR3 DNA sequence: TGTGCTAGCAGCTTAGGACTAGCGGGGGAATATACGCAGTATTTT.

CDR3 sequence: CASEIGRIDGELFF. CDR3 DNA: TGTGCCAGCGAAATCGGGAGGATAGACGGGGAGCTGTTTTTT. The rearrangement uses TRBV25-1 and TRBJ2-2; 7 nucleotides line up with TRBD2. The J segment lost 7 bases and the V segment lost 8 bases, leaving 10 bases of the junction unmatched. The CDR3 has 14 amino acids. The V gene's germline CDR1 is MGHDK and CDR2 SYGVNS.

The chain recombines TRBV30 with TRBJ2-7, with D possibly matching TRBD1 (5 bases). CDR1 is GTSNPN, CDR2 SVGIG, per germline (reference sequence). The length of the CDR3 is 12 residues. Trimming took 6 bases from V and 4 from J, leaving 13 bases between them. CDR3 in DNA: TGTGCCTGCAACAGGAACAGATACGAGCAGTACTTC. Amino acids: CACNRNRYEQYF.

CDR3 in DNA: TGTGCCAGTAGTATACGGATGAACACTGAAGCTTTCTTT. Its translation: CASSIRMNTEAFF. The V gene is TRBV19, the J gene TRBJ1-1; D is unresolved. The CDR3 sequence is 13 residues long. Looked up from germline, CDR1 is LNHDA and CDR2 is SQIVND (reference sequence). V lost 2 bases and J 0 bases, leaving 4 bases between the germline ends.